This entry is about one T cell receptor (beta chain). Trimming shortened V by 5 bases and J by 3 bases, and 10 bases separated the two germline ends. The CDR3 covers 13 residues. Looked up from germline, CDR1 is LNHDA and CDR2 is SQIVND (reference sequence). Original handling: Reference gene primers were amplified, and this amplification served to estimate nucleated cell counts. Data came from immunoSEQ multiplex PCR; TCRdb stores just in-frame clones and leaves some out. Clonal size and the V and J genes are those of that table, whereas D and trimming came from the DNA. This table has approximately 150,000 clones, almost 80% appearing once. This record belongs to a study of blood T cell repertoires in COVID-19. Study-wide context: Some COVID-19 samples were acute and others convalescent; all came from the United States, Italy and Spain. Sources were T cells, B-cell-depleted T cells, or PBMCs; the material itself was cDNA or gDNA.

This clonotype originated in a man aged 50-60 years with active or convalescent COVID-19. The specimen sequenced was peripheral blood. The V call is TRBV19, the J call TRBJ1-2; D not resolved. The CDR3 loop is CASSPSADYGYTF. The CDR3 DNA is TGTGCCAGTAGTCCCAGCGCCGACTATGGCTACACCTTC.